This T cell receptor beta chain was sequenced in a study of neoadjuvant anti-PD-1 for oral cavity cancer. The germline gives CDR1 LNHDA, CDR2 SQIVND (reference sequence). Trimming took 6 bases from V and 7 from J, leaving 19 bases between them. This CDR3 region has 16 residues. Measured with immunoSEQ multiplex PCR; TCRdb has only the in-frame clones, and not every one. This table has over 65,000 clones, about 90% appearing once. The sample's time point: after neoadjuvant nivolumab, at surgical resection. These newly diagnosed stage II-IVA oral cavity squamous cell carcinoma patients had no prior systemic or radiation treatment. Cohort: HPV-negative, locally advanced oral cavity squamous cell carcinoma patients.

The source of this sequence is a person aged 35-80 years with oral cavity squamous cell carcinoma. The chain carries TRBV19 and TRBJ1-6; tentatively, D is TRBD1 (6 bases). Material: PBMCs, obtained after nivolumab (anti-PD-1) treatment. The CDR3, as DNA: TGTGCCAGTAGCCCAACCCCAGGGGTGATGAATTCACCCCTCCACTTT. This translates into CASSPTPGVMNSPLHF. Combining the CDR3 with reference TRBV19 and TRBJ1-6 gives the whole variable domain DGGITQSPKYLFRKEGQNVTLSCEQNLNHDAMYWYRQDPGQGLRLIYYSQIVNDFQKGDIAEGYSVSREKKESFPLTVTSAQKNPTAFYLCASSPTPGVMNSPLHFGNGTRLTVT.